What follows describes a single TCR beta chain. Its antigen is undetermined. Method: immunoSEQ multiplex PCR; TCRdb's copy keeps in-frame clones and lacks some. The sample includes about 30,000 clones, around 87% of them seen just once. The sample is drawn from a study of lymphopenia after photon versus proton radiotherapy. Findings and limits, study-wide: Photon-treated patients lost naive T cells and TCR diversity; proton-treated stayed stable.

Germline-derived CDR1 and CDR2 are SGHAT and FQNNGV. The CDR3 has 14 residues. V lost 4 bases and J 4 bases, leaving 14 bases between the germline ends. The J gene is TRBJ2-7, the V gene TRBV11-2; D possibly matches TRBD1 or TRBD2 (6 bases each). This receptor was obtained from a woman aged 55-70 years with cholangiocarcinoma. Some clones in this sample may be carry-over from other donors' samples. This specimen consisted of peripheral blood, obtained from a patient treated with proton-based radiotherapy. The chain's CDR3 is CASSSSTGRYEQYF. DNA of the CDR3: TGTGCCAGCAGCTCATCCACAGGGAGGTACGAGCAGTACTTC.